The rows below give T cell receptor beta chains drawn from one sample of a study of T cell responses to AZD1222 COVID-19 vaccine. Clones were read by immunoSEQ multiplex PCR, and TCRdb kept only the in-frame ones, dropping some. The data show 100,000 to 150,000 clones, with roughly 90% seen just once and less than 1.3% held by the top ten. Sequencing was performed on peripheral blood, taken 28 days after the second AZD1222 dose. These receptors originate from an adult who received the AZD1222 COVID-19 vaccine. The CDR3 runs from the conserved cysteine through the conserved F or W. D genes are given only for firm matches. Size is omitted from some rows. Given values are once, few, many or a class for expanded clones.

TRBJ2-7 15 TRBD1 NA TRBV5-1 TGCGCCAGCAGGCCCGGGACAGTCTACTCCTACGAGCAGTACTTC CASRPGTVYSYEQYF
TRBJ2-1 14 TRBD2 NA TRBV7-9 TGTGCCAGCAGTCTAGCGGGAGGAGGGAATGAGCAGTTCTTC CASSLAGGGNEQFF
TRBJ1-1 13 TRBD1 NA TRBV10-3 TGTGCCATCAGTGAGAAAGGACAGGGTGAAGCTTTCTTT CAISEKGQGEAFF
TRBJ1-3 14 NA NA TRBV30 TGTGCCTGGAGCTTCGGCATAGGTGGAAACACCATATATTTT CAWSFGIGGNTIYF
TRBJ1-2 16 TRBD1 once TRBV7-6 TGTGCCAGCAGCTGGAAAAACAGGGGGCGCTTCTATGGCTACACCTTC CASSWKNRGRFYGYTF
TRBJ1-1 15 TRBD1 NA TRBV5-1 TGCGCCAGCAGCTCGACAGGGGGCGAGGGTCGTGGAGCTTTCTTT CASSSTGGEGRGAFF
TRBJ1-1 13 NA once TRBV7-9 TGTGCCAGCAGCCTTAGTCAGAGTACTGAAGCTTTCTTT CASSLSQSTEAFF
TRBJ2-1 14 TRBD2 NA TRBV6-4 TGTGCCAGCAGTGCTAGCGGCTCCTACAATGAGCAGTTCTTC CASSASGSYNEQFF
TRBJ2-5 16 TRBD2 NA TRBV30 TGTGCCTGGGTCGCCCGGGCAGGGAGGGAGCAAGAGACCCAGTACTTC CAWVARAGREQETQYF
TRBJ2-2 14 TRBD1 NA TRBV2 TGTGCCAGCCAGGGGGCGCAGTACACCGGGGAGCTGTTTTTT CASQGAQYTGELFF
TRBJ2-7 16 NA NA TRBV9 TGTGCCAGCAGCGAATTCGGATTTTCGGTGAATGACGAGCAGTACTTC CASSEFGFSVNDEQYF
TRBJ1-5 12 NA once TRBV12-3/TRBV12-4 TGTGCCAGCAGTTGGGAGAGGCAGCCCCAGCATTTT CASSWERQPQHF
TRBJ2-5 15 NA NA TRBV5-1 TGCGCCAGCAGCTTCGGCTCGTTGGGAAAAGAGACCCAGTACTTC CASSFGSLGKETQYF
TRBJ2-7 14 NA once TRBV18 TGTGCCAGCTCACTATTCTCGACTCCCCACGAGCAGTACTTC CASSLFSTPHEQYF
TRBJ2-1 14 NA NA TRBV7-8 TGTGCCAGCAGCTTGCGAGGGCGCGGCGATGAGCAGTTCTTC CASSLRGRGDEQFF
TRBJ2-3 14 TRBD2 NA TRBV5-1 TGCGCCAGCAGCTTTGCGGGGGGCACAGATACGCAGTATTTT CASSFAGGTDTQYF
TRBJ2-7 14 NA once TRBV10-3 TGTGCCATCAGTGAGTCGTCGAGTAACTACGAGCAGTACTTC CAISESSSNYEQYF
TRBJ2-7 12 NA NA TRBV28 TGCCTACACCGACAGAGCTCCTACGAGCAGTACTTC CLHRQSSYEQYF
TRBJ1-2 14 NA NA TRBV29-1 TGCAGCGTGTACCGACAGAGCTCAACCTCTGGCTACACCTTC CSVYRQSSTSGYTF
TRBJ1-6 15 NA once TRBV7-9 TGTGCCAGCAGCTTGGGGGGCACCCTAAATTCACCCCTCCACTTT CASSLGGTLNSPLHF
TRBJ2-7 14 TRBD2 NA TRBV3-1/TRBV3-2 TGTGCCAGCAGCTACGGGACTCGGGGGGGCGAGCAGTACTTC CASSYGTRGGEQYF
TRBJ1-2 14 TRBD1 NA TRBV6-5 TGTGCCAGCAGCCGACAGGGAGATGGCTATGGCTACACCTTC CASSRQGDGYGYTF
TRBJ1-2 13 NA NA TRBV6-5 TGTGCCAGCAGGGGCAGCGGGAACTATGGCTACACCTTC CASRGSGNYGYTF
TRBJ1-2 14 NA NA TRBV2 TGTGCCAGCAGTCCTACGGGGAGGGTTGGAGGCTACACCTTC CASSPTGRVGGYTF
TRBJ1-1 15 NA NA TRBV19 TGTGCCAGTAGTCTCCCCAATCGCATGAACACTGAAGCTTTCTTT CASSLPNRMNTEAFF
TRBJ1-2 12 TRBD1 NA TRBV5-8 TGTGCCAGCAGCTCACAGGGGTATGGCTACACCTTC CASSSQGYGYTF
TRBJ2-1 12 NA NA TRBV29-1 TGCAGCGTTGAACACAGTAGCAATGAGCAGTTCTTC CSVEHSSNEQFF
TRBJ2-1 17 TRBD1 NA TRBV2 TGTGCCAGCAGTGTTTGGGGCCGACAGGGGGGCTACAATGAGCAGTTCTTC CASSVWGRQGGYNEQFF
TRBJ2-1 15 TRBD1 once TRBV18 TGTGCCAGCTCACCCCGAGGTGGGACAGCGAATGAGCAGTTCTTC CASSPRGGTANEQFF
TRBJ1-5 17 NA once TRBV10-3 TGTGCCATCAGTGAGTCGAGATCTTACGGAGACAATCAGCCCCAGCATTTT CAISESRSYGDNQPQHF
TRBJ2-1 14 NA NA TRBV2 TGTGCCAGCATAACTAGTGGGCGGTACAATGAGCAGTTCTTC CASITSGRYNEQFF
TRBJ2-7 13 NA NA TRBV28 TGTGCCAGCAGTTTACCCTTTTCCTACGAGCAGTACTTC CASSLPFSYEQYF